This entry concerns a single T cell receptor beta chain. The CDR3 has 15 amino acids. The junction had 12 bases not matched to a gene; V was cut back by 10 bases and J by 7 bases. Germline V CDR1 and CDR2: SEHNR, FQNEAQ (reference sequence). The sample comes from a study of long-term antiretroviral therapy in people with HIV. Survey-level immunoSEQ v3.0 assays were run. Produced via immunoSEQ multiplex PCR; TCRdb's table is partial and in-frame only. The sample holds about 35,000 clones, 82% seen once. This chain joins TRBV7-9 and TRBJ2-3, with 12 bases aligning to TRBD2. Here the sequenced sample was unsorted PBMCs, taken 0.3 years after starting antiretroviral therapy. This sequence was found in a man younger than 35 with HIV. CDR3 DNA sequence: TGTGCCATCCCGACTAGCGGGGGTCCCCGGAATACGCAGTATTTT. Translation gives CAIPTSGGPRNTQYF.